This passage covers 32 T cell receptor beta chains from one sample sequenced in a study of T cells in Graves' hyperthyroidism and ophthalmopathy. The TCR beta CDR3 regions underwent amplification using RNA transcripts as the source. Researchers ran a first-round RT-PCR on the TCR CDR3 using the HTBI primer set. In TCRdb, the multiplex PCR reads were re-called with MiXCR into one record per CDR3 protein. Among under 65,000 distinct CDR3 sequences listed, 53% were seen once. The material sequenced was blood. These receptors were obtained from a woman aged 55-69 years with Graves' ophthalmopathy.

The gene calls are TRBV20-1 and TRBJ2-5; D might be TRBD1 (6 bases). Germline assignment: CDR1 DFQATT and CDR2 SNEGSKA (reference sequence). This CDR3 is built from 14 residues. Trimming took 0 bases from V and 5 from J, leaving 13 bases between them. CDR3 nucleotides: TGCAGTGCTAGAGATGGTGGGGGCCGGGAGACCCAGTACTTC. Encoded protein: CSARDGGGRETQYF.

A remark on this clonotype: No conserved phenylalanine or tryptophan ends this CDR3, so it is likely a read error. The DNA is left out, because the CDR3 cannot be placed on it with certainty; the CDR3 is given as TCRdb lists it. The chain has TRBV20-1 and TRBJ1-1; TRBD1 reflects the table's D call only, with no check against the DNA. Germline CDR1 is DFQATT and CDR2 is SNEGSKA (reference sequence). The CDR3 totals 12 residues, both ends included. CDR3 sequence: CSASGSHTEAFL.

The V gene is TRBV9, the J gene TRBJ2-2, with D uncertain. The V and J ends lost 0 bases and 2 bases respectively, with 17 bases between them. Germline V gene data show CDR1 as SGDLS and CDR2 as YYNGEE. This CDR3 is built from 18 residues. CDR3 sequence (DNA): TGTGCCAGCAGCGTAGTTGGCACAGTGGCTGGAAACACCGGGGAGCTGTTTTTT. Protein sequence: CASSVVGTVAGNTGELFF.

Ten or more counts support this clonotype. The CDR3 DNA reads as TGTGCCAGCAGCTTAGTACTTAACACTGAAGCTTTCTTT. This translates into CASSLVLNTEAFF. The chain employs TRBV11-2 and TRBJ1-1; D ambiguous. Germline loops: CDR1 SGHAT, CDR2 FQNNGV. Trimming pared 1 base from V and 2 bases from J, leaving 5 bases between. The length of the CDR3 is 13 residues. The entire variable domain, with the rest obtained from reference TRBV11-2 and TRBJ1-1, is as follows: EAGVAQSPRYKIIEKRQSVAFWCNPISGHATLYWYQQILGQGPKLLIQFQNNGVVDDSQLPKDRFSAERLKGVDSTLKIQPAKLEDSAVYLCASSLVLNTEAFFGQGTRLTVV.

The chain recombines TRBV19 with TRBJ1-1, with 9 positions matching TRBD1. CDR3 size: 13 residues. J gave up 11 bases and V 9 bases, and 13 bases lay outside the gene matches. Germline V gene sequence: CDR1 LNHDA, CDR2 SQIVND (reference sequence). In DNA form, the CDR3 reads TGTGCCAGGGAGTATTCGGGACAGGGTAGGGCTTTCTTT. It yields the protein CAREYSGQGRAFF.

This clonotype showed up many times. This sequence joins TRBV30 and TRBJ2-7; D unresolved. CDR1 and CDR2 (germline): GTSNPN, SVGIG (reference sequence). The CDR3 has 13 residues. V was clipped by 3 bases and J by 2 bases, with 11 bases between them. The CDR3 loop reads CAWRDGSAYEQYF. Written as DNA, the CDR3 is TGTGCCTGGAGGGATGGCAGCGCCTACGAGCAGTACTTC.

The chain couples TRBV28 to TRBJ2-5; D remains ambiguous. V lost 6 bases, J lost 4 bases, and 21 bases lay in between. Germline CDR1 MDHEN, CDR2 SYDVKM. The CDR3 totals 16 residues. Here the CDR3 DNA reads TGTGCCAGCAGCGTCGAAGGGATAAGTCGGCGAGAGACCCAGTACTTC. It translates to CASSVEGISRRETQYF.

V is TRBV6-2 or TRBV6-3 and J is TRBJ2-5; D ambiguous. Per the germline V gene, CDR1 is MNHEY and CDR2 is SVGEGT. The germline V and J ends were trimmed by 3 bases and 9 bases, with 11 bases remaining between them. The CDR3 spans 12 residues. CDR3: CASSYWGQPQYF. In DNA, the CDR3 is TGTGCCAGCAGTTATTGGGGTCAGCCCCAGTACTTC.

The count of this clonotype is one. The DNA of the CDR3 is TGTGCCAGCAGAGGGACTAGCGGGGGGCCTAAGCAGTACTTC. It translates to CASRGTSGGPKQYF. V and J are TRBV6-2 or TRBV6-3 and TRBJ2-7, with 15 bases identical to TRBD2. The CDR3 sequence is 14 residues long. Germline V gives CDR1 MNHEY, CDR2 SVGEGT. Trimming took 6 bases from V and 8 from J; bases not matched to a gene: 5.

V is TRBV14 and J is TRBJ1-1, with a possible D match to TRBD1 (6 bases). The germline V and J ends were trimmed by 5 bases and 6 bases, with 22 bases remaining between them. The germline V gene encodes CDR1 SGHDN and CDR2 FVKESK. This CDR3 is built from 16 residues. The CDR3 sequence is CASSARGPLVNAEAFF. In DNA form, the CDR3 reads TGTGCCAGCAGCGCTCGGGGGCCGCTTGTTAACGCTGAAGCTTTCTTT.

This clonotype was counted at least ten times. J is TRBJ2-7 and V is TRBV13; perhaps TRBD2 as D (5 bases). There are 15 residues in the CDR3. V gave up 1 base and J gave up 0 bases, with 10 bases separating them. The germline V gene has CDR1 PRHDT and CDR2 FYEKMQ (reference sequence). The CDR3 nucleotides are TGTGCCAGCAGCTTAGCCGGGGATAGCTCCTACGAGCAGTACTTC. As protein: CASSLAGDSSYEQYF.

The CDR3 bases are TGTGCCAGCAGCTTAGTGACAGGGGGCGTAGGGAAACTGTTTTTT. This sequence encodes CASSLVTGGVGKLFF. This chain links TRBV7-2 with TRBJ1-4, with TRBD1 matching over 10 bases. Trimming removed 1 base from V and 11 bases from J; junction bases left unmatched: 7. CDR3 size: 15 residues. Germline V lookup: CDR1 SGHTA, CDR2 FQGNSA.

For the CDR3, the DNA is TGTGCCAGCAGCGAACGGACTAGCGGGGCCTTTGAAGCTTTCTTT. It translates to CASSERTSGAFEAFF. V gene TRBV7-6 combines with J gene TRBJ1-1; TRBD1 is a possible D gene (5 bases). Germline values: CDR1 SGHVS, CDR2 FNYEAQ. The CDR3 spans 15 residues. Trimming removed 5 bases from V and 7 bases from J, with 20 bases in between.

On this clonotype itself: At one end the junction does not follow the germline gene, possibly because of a read error. V and J are TRBV12-3 or TRBV12-4 and TRBJ1-1, with 12 nucleotides matching TRBD1. This CDR3 spans 15 amino acids. The CDR3 region is CASSFSTGTGGQTSF. CDR3 DNA: TGTGCCAGCAGTTTCTCCACCGGGACAGGGGGCCAAACTTCCTTT.

This clonotype occurred once. The conserved phenylalanine or tryptophan is not found at the CDR3 terminus, so this likely reflects a read error. V gene TRBV19 combines with J gene TRBJ1-1, with unresolved D. Germline CDR1 is LNHDA and CDR2 is SQIVND (reference sequence). The CDR3 is 13 amino acids. CDR3 sequence: CASSMIGITEAFS. The CDR3 DNA reads as TGTGCCAGCAGTATGATAGGGATCACTGAAGCTTTCTCT.

This clonotype was observed at least ten times. The chain is built from TRBV12-3 or TRBV12-4 and TRBJ1-5; no clear D gene. Trimming took off 8 bases at V and 0 bases at J, with 8 bases between the two ends. There are 13 residues in the CDR3. The CDR3 region is CASRSASNQPQHF. CDR3 DNA: TGTGCCAGCCGGTCAGCTAGCAATCAGCCCCAGCATTTT.

The CDR3 loop reads CAIRDYTDTQYF. CDR3 nucleotide sequence: TGTGCCATCAGGGACTACACAGATACGCAGTATTTT. The chain links TRBV10-3 to TRBJ2-3, with D possibly matching TRBD2 (6 bases). The CDR3 is 12 residues long. The germline gives CDR1 ENHRY, CDR2 SYGVKD. With 6 bases removed from V and 2 bases from J, the gap between germline ends came to 6 bases.

The CDR3 DNA follows: TGTGCCAGCAGTTTTCCCAGTCAGGAGCCCTATGGCTACACCTTC. Its translation: CASSFPSQEPYGYTF. The rearrangement joins TRBV12-3 or TRBV12-4 to TRBJ1-2; D gene uncertain. The CDR3 loop spans 15 amino acids. V was trimmed by 3 bases and J by 4 bases, leaving 15 bases between them.

This chain links TRBV10-3 with TRBJ2-5, with D perhaps TRBD1 (8 bases). Trimming removed 0 bases at V and 4 bases at J, with 12 bases between. From germline, CDR1 is ENHRY and CDR2 SYGVKD. CDR3 length: 15 residues. The CDR3 coding sequence is TGTGCCATCAGTGAGTCGTACAGGGGGGGAGAGACCCAGTACTTC. As protein: CAISESYRGGETQYF.

Comments on this clonotype: This may arise from a read error, as a much more abundant clone is one base away. Because it lacks the conserved phenylalanine or tryptophan at the end, this CDR3 is likely a read error. V usage is TRBV27 and J usage is TRBJ2-1; D is possibly TRBD2 (6 bases). Trimming shortened V by 6 bases and J by 6 bases, and 15 bases separated the two germline ends. This CDR3 is built from 14 residues. The V gene's germline CDR1 is MNHEY and CDR2 SMNVEV (reference sequence). As DNA, the CDR3 is TGTGCCAGCAGGCTGACTAGTTGGAGCAATGAGCAGTTCATC. Its translation: CASRLTSWSNEQFI.

At least ten counts were recorded for this clonotype. J is TRBJ2-1 and V is TRBV11-2, with no clear D. Germline values: CDR1 SGHAT, CDR2 FQNNGV. V was shortened by 0 bases and J by 0 bases, with 9 bases between the two germline ends. The CDR3 runs to 16 residues. CDR3 DNA: TGTGCCAGCAGCTTAGATCGAGCAGACTCCTACAATGAGCAGTTCTTC. Amino acid sequence: CASSLDRADSYNEQFF.

This clonotype came up many times. Given a much more abundant clone one base away, this may be a read error. The chain combines TRBV5-1 with TRBJ2-3; 8 bases match TRBD1. The J call could be wrong; TRBJ1-5 is a better fit for the DNA end. The CDR3 runs to 15 residues. Germline V gene lookup returns CDR1 SGHRS and CDR2 YFSETQ. CDR3 sequence reads: CASRGLAGGTDTQHF. The CDR3 region has the DNA TGCGCCAGCAGGGGACTAGCAGGGGGCACAGATACGCAGCATTTT.

This clonotype was counted at least ten times. The gene calls are TRBV5-4 and TRBJ2-3; possible D gene TRBD2, 5 bases. Germline V lookup: CDR1 SGHNT, CDR2 YYREEE (reference sequence). Trimming removed 1 base from V and 0 bases from J, with 6 bases in between. This CDR3 spans 14 amino acids. CDR3 residues: CASSLTRSTDTQYF. The CDR3 DNA reads as TGTGCCAGCAGCTTGACTAGGAGCACAGATACGCAGTATTTT.

This clonotype was seen many times. This chain joins TRBV2 and TRBJ2-2; D is undetermined. CDR3 length: 15 residues. Trimming pared 2 bases from V and 2 bases from J, leaving 9 bases between. CDR1 and CDR2 from the germline V gene are SNHLY and FYNNEI. In nucleotides, the CDR3 is TGTGCCAGCAGTGAATTGGCCGTTAACACCGGGGAGCTGTTTTTT. Translating gives CASSELAVNTGELFF.

This clonotype was counted ten times or more. The chain links TRBV20-1 to TRBJ2-7, with D tentatively TRBD1 (6 bases). CDR3 length equals 13 residues. V lost 6 bases to trimming and J lost 7 bases, with 19 bases between them. From germline, CDR1 is DFQATT and CDR2 SNEGSKA (reference sequence). CDR3 sequence (DNA): TGCAGTGCATCAGGACAGAACCCCGGGGAGCAGTACTTC. It is translated as CSASGQNPGEQYF.

As DNA, the CDR3 is TGTGCCAGCAGTCCAAGGGAGAGTGGCGGGAGGGCAGGAGAGACCCAGTACTTC. Encoded protein: CASSPRESGGRAGETQYF. The chain links TRBV7-8 to TRBJ2-5; 9 bases map to TRBD2. With V trimmed by 6 bases and J by 4 bases, 18 bases remained unmatched. The length of the CDR3 is 18 residues. Germline V gene data show CDR1 as SGHVS and CDR2 as FQNEAQ. The full variable domain, in which reference TRBV7-8 and TRBJ2-5 provide the parts outside the CDR3, is GAGVSQSPRYKVAKRGQDVALRCDPISGHVSLFWYQQALGQGPEFLTYFQNEAQLDKSGLPSDRFFAERPEGSVSTLKIQRTQQEDSAVYLCASSPRESGGRAGETQYFGPGTRLLVL.

The sample holds many counts of this clonotype. The V and J genes are TRBV10-3 and TRBJ2-5, with 11 bases fitting TRBD1. The CDR3 covers 15 residues. Looked up from germline, CDR1 is ENHRY and CDR2 is SYGVKD. V trimming: 6 bases; J trimming: 7 bases; junction bases outside the gene matches: 10. The CDR3 DNA reads as TGTGCCATCAGGACGGGACAGGGGGATGGGTCGACCCAGTACTTC. It specifies CAIRTGQGDGSTQYF.

This clonotype was seen many times. The gene calls are TRBV4-3 and TRBJ2-1; 10 positions match TRBD2. Germline values: CDR1 LGHNA, CDR2 YSLEER. CDR3 length: 16 amino acids. J gave up 1 base and V 6 bases, and 6 bases lay outside the gene matches. The CDR3 region is CASRAGGPFSYNEQFF. DNA for the CDR3: TGCGCCAGCAGAGCGGGGGGGCCTTTTTCCTACAATGAGCAGTTCTTC.

This chain links TRBV6-5 with TRBJ2-7, with TRBD1 matching 9 bases. This CDR3 has 15 residues. After removal of 5 bases from V and 3 bases from J, the junction contained 8 bases not matched to a gene. Germline CDR1 MNHEY, CDR2 SVGAGI. Written as DNA, the CDR3 is TGTGCCAGCAGTCACACCGGGACAGGGAGCTACGAGCAGTACTTC. This translates into CASSHTGTGSYEQYF.

In DNA form, the CDR3 reads TGTGCCAGCAGCTTTTGGGCAGGCTATGGCTACACCTTC. Amino acids: CASSFWAGYGYTF. V and J are TRBV9 and TRBJ1-2; D is unresolved. The CDR3 spans 13 residues. Germline V CDR1 and CDR2: SGDLS, YYNGEE. The V gene lost 4 bases and the J gene lost 4 bases, with 11 bases spanning the gap. Full variable domain (missing parts from reference TRBV9 and TRBJ1-2): DSGVTQTPKHLITATGQRVTLRCSPRSGDLSVYWYQQSLDQGLQFLIQYYNGEERAKGNILERFSAQQFPDLHSELNLSSLELGDSALYFCASSFWAGYGYTFGSGTRLTVV.

Ten or more counts support this clonotype. This rearrangement joins TRBV9 to TRBJ2-3; 9 bases align to TRBD2. The trim removed 0 bases at V and 0 bases at J, leaving 5 bases unmatched. This CDR3 is built from 17 residues. Germline values: CDR1 SGDLS, CDR2 YYNGEE. DNA for the CDR3: TGTGCCAGCAGCGTAGGTGGGACTAGCACTAGCACAGATACGCAGTATTTT. Translated, it gives CASSVGGTSTSTDTQYF.

This clonotype was recorded at least ten times. J is TRBJ1-3 and V is TRBV20-1; maybe TRBD1 (5 bases). Germline V gene lookup returns CDR1 DFQATT and CDR2 SNEGSKA (reference sequence). This CDR3 comprises 15 residues. With 0 bases removed from V and 7 bases from J, the gap between germline ends came to 16 bases. The DNA for the CDR3 is TGCAGTGCTAGAGATTTGGGACGGCGACTGAACACCATATATTTT. It specifies CSARDLGRRLNTIYF.